The 8 T cell receptor beta chains below were found in one sample sequenced in a study of T cell responses to AZD1222 COVID-19 vaccine. Sequencing was performed with immunoSEQ multiplex PCR; in TCRdb, only in-frame clones are kept and a portion is missing. This sample carries around 120,000 clones, around 93% of them seen once, and the ten largest clones take 4.5% to 6%. The specimen comprised peripheral blood, sampled 28 days after the second AZD1222 dose. These receptors came from an adult who received the AZD1222 COVID-19 vaccine.

The CDR3 is CASSQHDFGNTIYF. The CDR3 coding sequence is TGTGCCAGCAGCCAGCACGATTTTGGAAACACCATATATTTT. This chain uses TRBV14 with TRBJ1-3; no firm D call. CDR1 is SGHDN, CDR2 FVKESK, per germline. V lost 3 bases to trimming and J lost 3 bases, with 9 bases between them. CDR3 length: 14 residues.

V gene TRBV23-1 combines with J gene TRBJ1-1; D might be TRBD1 (6 bases). TRBV23-1 is labeled an ORF, and its function is uncertain. This CDR3 is 14 amino acids long. V gave up 2 bases and J gave up 1 base, with 8 bases separating them. CDR3 DNA sequence: TGCGCCAGCAGTCAAAGACAGGAGAACACTGAAGCTTTCTTT. Its protein product is CASSQRQENTEAFF.

There are a few counts of this clone. This chain connects TRBV5-1 to TRBJ2-5, with TRBD1 matching 8 bases. The CDR3 is 15 amino acids. J gave up 6 bases and V 0 bases, and 7 bases lay outside the gene matches. CDR1 and CDR2 (germline): SGHRS, YFSETQ. CDR3 protein: CASSLGDRGGQTQYF. The DNA of the CDR3 is TGCGCCAGCAGCTTGGGTGACAGGGGAGGACAGACCCAGTACTTC.

V usage is TRBV2 and J usage is TRBJ1-4; no clear D gene. The CDR3 spans 14 residues. V lost 3 bases to trimming and J lost 0 bases, with 5 bases between them. Germline V gene lookup returns CDR1 SNHLY and CDR2 FYNNEI. The CDR3 here is CASSERATNEKLFF. The CDR3 DNA is TGTGCCAGCAGTGAGCGCGCAACTAATGAAAAACTGTTTTTT.

The J gene is TRBJ2-4, the V gene TRBV3-1 (or the pseudogene TRBV3-2); TRBD2 agrees at 8 bases. V gave up 4 bases and J gave up 1 base; unmatched junction bases: 3. The CDR3 is 15 residues long. Germline V CDR1 and CDR2: LGHDT, YNNKEL (reference sequence). The CDR3 DNA is TGTGCCAGCAGCCTCCGCGGGGGGGCCAAAAACATTCAGTACTTC. Translated: CASSLRGGAKNIQYF.

The chain recombines TRBV6-6 with TRBJ1-1; 7 nucleotides agree with TRBD1. Germline CDR1 is MNHNY and CDR2 is SVGAGI (reference sequence). Trimming cost V 6 bases and J 6 bases; bases outside gene matches: 10. The CDR3 is 14 amino acids. CDR3 in amino acids: CASSRGTARPEAFF. DNA for the CDR3: TGTGCCAGCAGCCGCGGGACAGCAAGGCCTGAAGCTTTCTTT.

The V gene is TRBV5-4, the J gene TRBJ2-3; 7 bases line up with TRBD2. The CDR3 totals 16 residues. With 0 bases clipped from V and 0 bases from J, the junction kept 4 bases outside the gene matches. Germline V gene lookup returns CDR1 SGHNT and CDR2 YYREEE (reference sequence). Written as DNA, the CDR3 is TGTGCCAGCAGCTTGGATTTGCGGGGGAGCACAGATACGCAGTATTTT. Translating it yields CASSLDLRGSTDTQYF.

The V and J genes are TRBV12-3 or TRBV12-4 and TRBJ2-5; D is possibly TRBD2 (5 bases). Between the trimmed V and J ends, which lost 3 bases and 2 bases, there was a span of 7 bases. The CDR3 sequence is 13 residues long. Here the CDR3 DNA reads TGTGCCAGCAGTTTCGAGGGTCAAGAGACCCAGTACTTC. Protein sequence: CASSFEGQETQYF.